Listed here is a single TCR beta chain. The antigen is not known. Per the germline V gene, CDR1 is MNHEY and CDR2 is SVGAGI. This CDR3 has 13 residues. The V and J ends lost 2 bases and 8 bases, in that order; junction bases with no gene match: 3. The data belong to a study of OX40 agonist ivuxolimab in advanced cancers. Whole-study context: Intravenous ivuxolimab was administered to patients every 2 weeks at 0.01 to 10 mg/kg. Hepatocellular carcinoma, melanoma, renal cell or head and neck cancer was diagnosed in the dose-escalation patients. Regarding the study as a whole: A proportion of nonresponders additionally exhibited low normalized T-cell clonal expansion.

The data were produced by immunoSEQ multiplex PCR, yet TCRdb's version contains in-frame clones alone and is incomplete. In the table there are approximately 59,000 clones, 80% to 90% of which are singletons. The material was CD4+ or CD8+ T cells sorted from blood, obtained in a trial of the OX40 agonist ivuxolimab. The chain is built from TRBV6-5 and TRBJ1-2; 9 bases are a match to TRBD1. The clonotype comes from an adult with an advanced solid tumor such as melanoma, head and neck, liver or kidney cancer. This CDR3 reads CASSYRQGGGYTF. The DNA of the CDR3 is TGTGCCAGCAGTTACCGACAGGGGGGCGGCTACACCTTC.